A selection of T cell receptor beta chains follows, all from one sample in a study of T cell repertoires in cytomegalovirus infection. Each CDR3 protein gets one entry after TCRdb re-called the reads with MiXCR. The table shows roughly 920,000 distinct CDR3 sequences, with around 30% occurring only once. Antigen specificity for these receptors is unknown. This sample comprised cultured CD8+ T cells from PBMCs, obtained from culture after CMV antigen stimulation. The receptors shown here come from a human donor in good health (CMV status not recorded). Some clones in this sample may be carry-over from other donors' samples. CDR3s leave out the opening cysteine and the closing phenylalanine or tryptophan.

V,CDR3
TRBV20-1,SARFYGYT
TRBV28,ASCIRGLVIYNEQF
TRBV13,ASSSGPDNQPQH
TRBV5-1,ASSPLRQGVEAF
TRBV7-8,ASSLTGVGYT
TRBV6-2/TRBV6-3,ASSFEAYYEQY
TRBV4-1,ASSQAWDPNSPLH
TRBV7-6,ASSLDVGGKKSTDTQY
TRBV5-1,ASSLYNFNTGELF
TRBV20-1,SAQRGELAGEETDTQY
TRBV7-9,ASSAKLAGPRTDTQY
TRBV25-1,ASSEGARVNTEAF
TRBV7-9,ASSLNPGDREKGSPLH
TRBV19,ASSIGGGFTEAF
TRBV28,ASSLHRTLNQPQH
TRBV13,ASSFNSGGYNEQF
TRBV7-6,ASSSKGQPQN
TRBV12-5,ASGVGQHNEQF
TRBV7-2,ASSFLAGEYNEQF
TRBV7-9,ASSPPAPAQGTQY
TRBV29-1,SVEAGLPYEQY
TRBV12-3/TRBV12-4,ASRQPDSGNTIY
TRBV27,ASSLPGRLETQY
TRBV6-5,ASSYSPGVNTEAF
TRBV29-1,SLGVNTEAF
TRBV24-1,ATSDWRTGGTGELF
TRBV6-4,ASSDRAGGADNEQF
TRBV27,ASKLAGGNTEAF
TRBV7-2,ASSLADRRETQY
TRBV28,ASRAFGNTEAF
TRBV20-1,SAPRTGTGELF
TRBV7-6,ASSPFPYNEQF
TRBV7-6,ASSLPIGAFDEKLF
TRBV19,ASNSGGGSQSQH
TRBV7-2,ASSFGQGSNQPQH
TRBV6-6,ASSAISGTTYYGYT
TRBV11-3,ASSLESGGVNNEQF
TRBV12-3/TRBV12-4,ASSLLAGGNAFQETQY
TRBV12-3/TRBV12-4,ASSPLQGGQPQH
TRBV18,ASSPAGGGDQPQH
TRBV27,ASSLGGFSYEQY
TRBV27,ASSFGLAEYNEQF
TRBV7-9,ASSFTSSGANVLT
TRBV6-4,ASSDSYRAANSPLH
TRBV7-6,ASSSGTSKADTQY
TRBV6-2/TRBV6-3,ASSSTGTKETQY